This T cell receptor beta chain derives from a study of blood T cell repertoires in COVID-19. At the level of the study: Sites across the United States, Italy and Spain contributed samples from acute and convalescent COVID-19.

Authors' data handling: Nucleated cell number was recorded as an estimate derived from reference gene primer amplification. Repertoires were generated with immunoSEQ multiplex PCR, while TCRdb's copy carries only in-frame clones and drops some. V and J calls and clone size follow that table, whereas D and trimming were derived from the DNA. The sample comprises some 90,000 clones, roughly 78% of which are singletons, and under 13% rests with the top ten. The source of this sequence is a woman aged 70 to 79 with acute or convalescent COVID-19. Sequences were obtained from peripheral blood.

CDR3 in amino acids: CASSPRKTQYF. Written as DNA, the CDR3 is TGTGCCAGCAGCCCGAGAAAGACCCAGTACTTC. The chain uses TRBV6-6 and TRBJ2-5; D unresolved. This CDR3 comprises 11 residues. Trimming pared 6 bases from V and 6 bases from J, leaving 8 bases between. Germline lookup yields CDR1 MNHNY and CDR2 SVGAGI (reference sequence).